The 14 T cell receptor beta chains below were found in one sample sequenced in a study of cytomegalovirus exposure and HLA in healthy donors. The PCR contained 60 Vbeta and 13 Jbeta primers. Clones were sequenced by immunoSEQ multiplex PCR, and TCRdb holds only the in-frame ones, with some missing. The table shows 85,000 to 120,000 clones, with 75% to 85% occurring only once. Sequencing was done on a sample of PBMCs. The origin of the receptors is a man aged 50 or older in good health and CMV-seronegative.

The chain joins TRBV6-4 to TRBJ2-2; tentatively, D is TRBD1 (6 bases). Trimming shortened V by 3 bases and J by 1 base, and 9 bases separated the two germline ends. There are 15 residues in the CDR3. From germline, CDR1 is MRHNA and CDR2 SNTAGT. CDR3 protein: CASSELQGNTGELFF. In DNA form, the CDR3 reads TGTGCCAGCAGTGAATTACAGGGGAACACCGGGGAGCTGTTTTTT.

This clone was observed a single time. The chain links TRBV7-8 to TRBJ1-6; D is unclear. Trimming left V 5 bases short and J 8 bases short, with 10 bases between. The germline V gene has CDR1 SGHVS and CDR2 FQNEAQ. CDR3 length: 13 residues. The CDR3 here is CASSLASDSPLHF. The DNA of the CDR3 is TGTGCCAGCAGCCTCGCCTCGGATTCACCCCTCCACTTT. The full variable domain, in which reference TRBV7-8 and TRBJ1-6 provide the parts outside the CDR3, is GAGVSQSPRYKVAKRGQDVALRCDPISGHVSLFWYQQALGQGPEFLTYFQNEAQLDKSGLPSDRFFAERPEGSVSTLKIQRTQQEDSAVYLCASSLASDSPLHFGNGTRLTVT.

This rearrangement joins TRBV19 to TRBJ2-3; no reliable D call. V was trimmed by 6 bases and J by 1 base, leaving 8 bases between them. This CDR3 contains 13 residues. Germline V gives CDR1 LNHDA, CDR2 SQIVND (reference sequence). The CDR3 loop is CASRQPGTDTQYF. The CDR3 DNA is TGTGCCAGTAGACAGCCGGGCACAGATACGCAGTATTTT.

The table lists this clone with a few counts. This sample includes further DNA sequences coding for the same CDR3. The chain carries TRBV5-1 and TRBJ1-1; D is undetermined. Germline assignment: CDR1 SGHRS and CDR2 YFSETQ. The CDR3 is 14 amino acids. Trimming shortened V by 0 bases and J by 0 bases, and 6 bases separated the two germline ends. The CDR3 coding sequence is TGCGCCAGCAGCTTGGACAGTCTGAACACTGAAGCTTTCTTT. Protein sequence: CASSLDSLNTEAFF.

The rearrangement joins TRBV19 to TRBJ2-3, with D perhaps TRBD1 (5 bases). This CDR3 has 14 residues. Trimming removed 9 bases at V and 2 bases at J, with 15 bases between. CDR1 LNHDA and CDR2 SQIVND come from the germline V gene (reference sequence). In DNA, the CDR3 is TGTGCCAGCGCCCTGGGGCAATCCACAGATACGCAGTATTTT. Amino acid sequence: CASALGQSTDTQYF.

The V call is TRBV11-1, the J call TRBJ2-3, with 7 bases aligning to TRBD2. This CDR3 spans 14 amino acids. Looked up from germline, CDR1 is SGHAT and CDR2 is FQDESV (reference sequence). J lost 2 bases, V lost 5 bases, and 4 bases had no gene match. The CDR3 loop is CASSGAGDTDTQYF. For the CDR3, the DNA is TGTGCCAGCAGCGGCGCGGGGGACACAGATACGCAGTATTTT.

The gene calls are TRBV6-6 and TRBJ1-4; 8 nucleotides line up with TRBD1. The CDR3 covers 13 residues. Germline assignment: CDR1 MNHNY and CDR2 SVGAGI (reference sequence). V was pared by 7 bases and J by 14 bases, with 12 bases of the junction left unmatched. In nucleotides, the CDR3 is TGTGCCAGCACTACCGCAGGGGGCGCTTGGCTGTTTTTT. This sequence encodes CASTTAGGAWLFF.

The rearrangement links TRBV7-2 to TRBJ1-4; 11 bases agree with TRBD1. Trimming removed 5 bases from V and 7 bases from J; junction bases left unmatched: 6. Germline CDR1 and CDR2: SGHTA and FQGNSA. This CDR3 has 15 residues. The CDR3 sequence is CASSPRTGGGEKLFF. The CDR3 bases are TGTGCCAGCAGCCCAAGGACAGGGGGCGGTGAAAAACTGTTTTTT.

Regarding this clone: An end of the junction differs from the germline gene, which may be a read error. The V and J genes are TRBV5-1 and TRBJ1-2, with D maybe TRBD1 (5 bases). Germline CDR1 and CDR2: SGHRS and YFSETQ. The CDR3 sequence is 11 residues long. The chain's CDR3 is CASSLGLSYTF. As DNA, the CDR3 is TGCGCCAGCAGTTTGGGGCTTAGCTACACCTTC.

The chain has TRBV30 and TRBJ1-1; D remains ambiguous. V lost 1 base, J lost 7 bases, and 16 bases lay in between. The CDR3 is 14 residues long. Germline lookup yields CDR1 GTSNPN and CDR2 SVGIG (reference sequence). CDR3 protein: CAWSGFDAGGEAFF. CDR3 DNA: TGTGCCTGGAGTGGATTCGACGCGGGCGGTGAAGCTTTCTTT.

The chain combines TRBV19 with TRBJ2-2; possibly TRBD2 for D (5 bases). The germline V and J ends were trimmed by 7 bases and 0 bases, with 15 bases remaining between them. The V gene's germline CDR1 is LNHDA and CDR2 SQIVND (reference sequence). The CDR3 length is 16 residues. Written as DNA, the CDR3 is TGTGCCAGTACCCCTCGGGCGAGGGCGAACACCGGGGAGCTGTTTTTT. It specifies CASTPRARANTGELFF.

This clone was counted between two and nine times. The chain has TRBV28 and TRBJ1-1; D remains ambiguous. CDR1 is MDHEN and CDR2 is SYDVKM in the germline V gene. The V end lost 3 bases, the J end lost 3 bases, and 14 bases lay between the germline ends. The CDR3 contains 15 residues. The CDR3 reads CASSLEGSRDTEAFF. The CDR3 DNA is TGTGCCAGCAGTTTGGAGGGCTCCCGGGACACTGAAGCTTTCTTT.

The CDR3 spells CASSPGLSATGYNEQFF. In nucleotides, the CDR3 is TGCGCCAGCAGTCCAGGCCTCTCGGCCACTGGGTACAATGAGCAGTTCTTC. The J gene is TRBJ2-1, the V gene TRBV5-1; D gene unclear. CDR1 is SGHRS, CDR2 YFSETQ, per germline. V was trimmed by 5 bases and J by 4 bases, leaving 22 bases between them. This CDR3 region has 17 residues. The full variable domain, rest sourced from reference TRBV5-1 and TRBJ2-1, is KAGVTQTPRYLIKTRGQQVTLSCSPISGHRSVSWYQQTPGQGLQFLFEYFSETQRNKGNFPGRFSGRQFSNSRSEMNVSTLELGDSALYLCASSPGLSATGYNEQFFGPGTRLTVL.

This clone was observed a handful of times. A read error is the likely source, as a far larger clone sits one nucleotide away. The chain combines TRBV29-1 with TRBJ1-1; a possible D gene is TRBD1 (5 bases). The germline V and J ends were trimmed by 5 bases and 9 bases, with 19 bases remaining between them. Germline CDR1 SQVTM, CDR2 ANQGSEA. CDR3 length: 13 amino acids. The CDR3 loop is CSVSRVGLSQAFF. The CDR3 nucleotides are TGCAGCGTTTCCCGTGTGGGGCTTTCCCAAGCTTTCTTT.